Below are 4 T cell receptor beta chains sequenced from a single sample in a study of regulatory T cells. Amplification used 52 TRBV primers and 13 TRBJ primers. Here immunoSEQ multiplex PCR was the method, and the copy in TCRdb shows in-frame clones only, minus some. The table includes over 20,000 clones, approximately 93% detected once. What was sequenced was CD8+ T cells sorted from blood. These TCRs come from a child aged 2 to 10 with CD3G deficiency.

The chain uses TRBV11-3 and TRBJ2-3; D is tentatively TRBD1 or TRBD2 (5 bases each). The CDR3 runs to 18 residues. Germline V lookup: CDR1 SGHNT, CDR2 YENEEA. Trimming pared 5 bases from V and 0 bases from J, leaving 21 bases between. Here the CDR3 DNA reads TGTGCCAGCAGCCCCGGGACGGTGGCAGGCACTAGCACAGATACGCAGTATTTT. This translates into CASSPGTVAGTSTDTQYF.

The J gene is TRBJ1-6, the V gene TRBV21-1; no DNA check was done on the table's D call, TRBD1. TRBV21-1 counts as a pseudogene. The CDR3 contains 19 residues. The CDR3 is CASSPDLRQSTAYNSPLHF. CDR3 sequence (DNA): TGTGCCAGCAGCCCTGACCTCAGACAGTCAACAGCCTATAATTCACCCCTCCACTTT.

The chain links TRBV18 to TRBJ2-3; 10 positions agree with TRBD2. Germline CDR1 and CDR2: KGHSH and LQKENI. V trimming: 5 bases; J trimming: 4 bases; junction bases outside the gene matches: 6. This CDR3 has 15 residues. The CDR3 reads CASSNPSGSSDTQYF. CDR3 sequence (DNA): TGTGCCAGCTCAAATCCTAGCGGGAGCTCAGATACGCAGTATTTT.

The chain couples TRBV6-1 to TRBJ2-7; TRBD1 might be the D (6 bases). The CDR3 sequence is 15 residues long. Trimming took off 2 bases at V and 2 bases at J, with 13 bases between the two ends. Germline values: CDR1 MNHNS, CDR2 SASEGT. This CDR3 reads CASSETGIGPYEQYF. As DNA, the CDR3 is TGTGCCAGCAGTGAAACAGGGATCGGACCCTACGAGCAGTACTTC.